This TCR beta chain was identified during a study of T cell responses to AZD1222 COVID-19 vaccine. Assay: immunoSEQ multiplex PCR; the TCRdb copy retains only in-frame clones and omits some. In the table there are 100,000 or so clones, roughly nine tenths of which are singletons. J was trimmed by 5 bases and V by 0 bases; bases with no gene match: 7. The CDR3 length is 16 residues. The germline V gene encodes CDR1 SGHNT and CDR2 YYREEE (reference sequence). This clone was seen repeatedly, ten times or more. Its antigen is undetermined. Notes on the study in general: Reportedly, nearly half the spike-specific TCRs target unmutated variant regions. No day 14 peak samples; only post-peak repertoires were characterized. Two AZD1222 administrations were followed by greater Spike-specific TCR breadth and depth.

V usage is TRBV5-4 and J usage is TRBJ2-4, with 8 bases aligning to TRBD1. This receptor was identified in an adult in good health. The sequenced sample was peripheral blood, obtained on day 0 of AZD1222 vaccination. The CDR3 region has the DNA TGTGCCAGCAGCTTGGAGACAGGGGTTTCCGAAAACATTCAGTACTTC. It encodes CASSLETGVSENIQYF.